This T cell receptor beta chain was identified during a study of blood T cell repertoires in COVID-19. The overall study: T cells, B-cell-depleted T cells, or PBMCs provided the cDNA or gDNA that served as material.

Original processing methods: Researchers report that nucleated cell counts were estimated from reference gene primer amplification. The data were produced by immunoSEQ multiplex PCR, yet TCRdb's version contains in-frame clones alone and is incomplete. V, J and clone size were drawn from that table, and D and trimming were deduced from the DNA. The repertoire holds approximately 290,000 clones, with about nine tenths as singletons. In germline, CDR1 is SGHTA, CDR2 FQGNSA. V dropped 5 bases and J dropped 0; count of bases not matched to a gene: 7. This CDR3 is 17 amino acids long. The sample was peripheral blood. The receptor comes from a man aged 18 to 29 with active or convalescent COVID-19. This chain joins TRBV7-2 and TRBJ1-6; 7 positions agree with TRBD1. CDR3 residues: CASSTTGKSSYNSPLHF. For the CDR3, the DNA is TGTGCCAGCAGCACGACAGGGAAAAGCTCCTATAATTCACCCCTCCACTTT.